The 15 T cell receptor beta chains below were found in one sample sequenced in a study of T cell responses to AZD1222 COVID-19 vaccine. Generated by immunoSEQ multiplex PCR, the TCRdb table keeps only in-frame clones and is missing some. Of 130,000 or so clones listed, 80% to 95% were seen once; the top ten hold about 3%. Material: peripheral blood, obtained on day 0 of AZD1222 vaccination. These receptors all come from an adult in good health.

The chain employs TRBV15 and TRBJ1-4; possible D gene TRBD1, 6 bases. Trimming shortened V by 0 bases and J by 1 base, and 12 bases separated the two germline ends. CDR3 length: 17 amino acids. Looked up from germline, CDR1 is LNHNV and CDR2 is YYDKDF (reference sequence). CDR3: CATSRDRDIRTNEKLFF. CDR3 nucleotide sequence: TGTGCCACCAGCAGAGATCGGGACATACGAACTAATGAAAAACTGTTTTTT.

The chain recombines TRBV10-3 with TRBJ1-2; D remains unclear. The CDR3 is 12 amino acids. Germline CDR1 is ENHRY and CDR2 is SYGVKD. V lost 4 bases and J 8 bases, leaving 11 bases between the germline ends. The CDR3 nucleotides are TGTGCCATCAGTGTAGGTGGTCAGGGCTACACCTTC. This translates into CAISVGGQGYTF.

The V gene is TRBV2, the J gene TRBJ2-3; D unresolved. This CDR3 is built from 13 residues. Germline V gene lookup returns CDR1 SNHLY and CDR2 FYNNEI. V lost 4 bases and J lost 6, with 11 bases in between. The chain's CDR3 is CASSVGFLDTQYF. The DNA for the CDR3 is TGTGCCAGCAGTGTGGGATTCTTGGATACGCAGTATTTT.

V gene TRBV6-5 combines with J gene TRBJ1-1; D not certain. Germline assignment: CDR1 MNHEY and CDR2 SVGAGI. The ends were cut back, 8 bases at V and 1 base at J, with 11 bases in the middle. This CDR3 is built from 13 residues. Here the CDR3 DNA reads TGTGCCAGCCGCGGCCGGTGGAACACTGAAGCTTTCTTT. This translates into CASRGRWNTEAFF.

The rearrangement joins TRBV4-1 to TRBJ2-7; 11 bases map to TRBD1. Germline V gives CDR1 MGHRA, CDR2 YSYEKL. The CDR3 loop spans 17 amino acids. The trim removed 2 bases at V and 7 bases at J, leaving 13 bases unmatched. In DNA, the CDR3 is TGCGCCAGCAGCCAACCATTGAGAGGACAGGGGGCGCGGGAGCAGTACTTC. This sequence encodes CASSQPLRGQGAREQYF.

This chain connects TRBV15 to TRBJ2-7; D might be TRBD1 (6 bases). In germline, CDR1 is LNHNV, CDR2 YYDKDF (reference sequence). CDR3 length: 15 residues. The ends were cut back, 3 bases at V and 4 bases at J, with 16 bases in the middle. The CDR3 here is CATSRTRDTKYEQYF. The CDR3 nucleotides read TGTGCCACCAGCAGGACCCGGGACACCAAGTACGAGCAGTACTTC.

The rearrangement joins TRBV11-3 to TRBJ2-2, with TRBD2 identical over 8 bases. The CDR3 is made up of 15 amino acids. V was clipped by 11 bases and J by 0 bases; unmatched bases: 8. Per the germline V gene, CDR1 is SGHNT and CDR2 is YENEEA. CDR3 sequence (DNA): TGTGCCCCCGGGGGGGTACCCCCGAACACCGGGGAGCTGTTTTTT. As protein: CAPGGVPPNTGELFF.

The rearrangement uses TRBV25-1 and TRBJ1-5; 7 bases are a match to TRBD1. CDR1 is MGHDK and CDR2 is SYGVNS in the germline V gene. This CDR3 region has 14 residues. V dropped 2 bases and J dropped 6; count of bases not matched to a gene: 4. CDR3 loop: CASSEPGTAQPQHF. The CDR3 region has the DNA TGTGCCAGCAGTGAACCAGGGACAGCTCAGCCCCAGCATTTT.

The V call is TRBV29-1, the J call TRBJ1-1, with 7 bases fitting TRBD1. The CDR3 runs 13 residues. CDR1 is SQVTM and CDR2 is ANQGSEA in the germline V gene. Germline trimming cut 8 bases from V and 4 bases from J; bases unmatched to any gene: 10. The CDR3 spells CSSADRVGTEAFF. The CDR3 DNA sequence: TGCAGCTCGGCAGACAGGGTAGGCACTGAAGCTTTCTTT.

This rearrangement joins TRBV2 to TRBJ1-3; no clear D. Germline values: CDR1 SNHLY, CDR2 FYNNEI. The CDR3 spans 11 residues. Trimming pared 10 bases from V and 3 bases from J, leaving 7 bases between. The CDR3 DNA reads TGTGCCAATTGGAATGGAAACACCATATATTTT. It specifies CANWNGNTIYF.

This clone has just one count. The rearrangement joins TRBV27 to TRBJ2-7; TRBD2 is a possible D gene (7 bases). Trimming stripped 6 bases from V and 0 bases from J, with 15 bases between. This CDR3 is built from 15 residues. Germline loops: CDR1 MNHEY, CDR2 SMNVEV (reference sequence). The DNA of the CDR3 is TGTGCCAGCAGGGCGGGGGCGCGGAGCTCCTACGAGCAGTACTTC. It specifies CASRAGARSSYEQYF.

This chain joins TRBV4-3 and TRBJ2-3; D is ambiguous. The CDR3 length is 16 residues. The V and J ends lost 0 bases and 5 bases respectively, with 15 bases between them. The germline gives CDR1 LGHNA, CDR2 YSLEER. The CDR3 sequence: CASSQDRSSGVDTQYF. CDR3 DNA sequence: TGCGCCAGCAGCCAAGATCGGTCTTCAGGAGTAGATACGCAGTATTTT.

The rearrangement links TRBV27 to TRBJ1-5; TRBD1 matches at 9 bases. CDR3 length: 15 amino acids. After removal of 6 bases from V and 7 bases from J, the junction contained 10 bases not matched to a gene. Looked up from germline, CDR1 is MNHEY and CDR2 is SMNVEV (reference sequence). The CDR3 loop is CASSPTGQGRQPQHF. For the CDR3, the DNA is TGTGCCAGCAGCCCTACGGGACAGGGTCGGCAGCCCCAGCATTTT.

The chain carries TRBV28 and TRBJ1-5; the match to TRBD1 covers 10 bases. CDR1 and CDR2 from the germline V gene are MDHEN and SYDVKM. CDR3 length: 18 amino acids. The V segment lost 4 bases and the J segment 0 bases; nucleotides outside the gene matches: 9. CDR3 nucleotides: TGTGCCAGCAGTTCACCGACAGGGGGCCGATATAGCAATCAGCCCCAGCATTTT. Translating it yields CASSSPTGGRYSNQPQHF.

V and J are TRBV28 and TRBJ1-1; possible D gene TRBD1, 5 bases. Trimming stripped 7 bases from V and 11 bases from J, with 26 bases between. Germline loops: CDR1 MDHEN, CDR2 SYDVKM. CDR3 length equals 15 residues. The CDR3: CASTRSAAGTWDAFF. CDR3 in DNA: TGTGCCAGCACTCGATCTGCGGCGGGGACGTGGGACGCTTTCTTT.